One sample yielded the 10 T cell receptor beta chains listed below, sequenced in a study of metastatic and nonmetastatic thyroid tumors. MiXCR re-clonotyped the PCR reads for TCRdb. The sample holds about 19,000 clones; 25% are singletons and the top ten take about 3.3%. Treatment of any kind had been given to no patient before thyroid surgery. Sequenced material: blood. All receptors come from a male donor with papillary thyroid cancer or a benign thyroid nodule (not recorded which). Some clones in this sample may be carry-over from other donors' samples.

By share, this clone counts as medium-sized. The V call is TRBV25-1, the J call TRBJ2-2; D is possibly TRBD2 (6 bases). CDR1 is MGHDK, CDR2 SYGVNS, per germline. V lost 5 bases and J lost 3, with 10 bases in between. The CDR3 extends over 14 amino acids. The CDR3 nucleotides read TGTGCCAGCAGTACGGGGGAGCACACCGGGGAGCTGTTTTTT. As protein: CASSTGEHTGELFF.

This clone was detected only a few times. The chain employs TRBV6-1 and TRBJ1-3; D possibly corresponds to TRBD1 (5 bases). Germline V gives CDR1 MNHNS, CDR2 SASEGT. V lost 3 bases and J lost 8, with 14 bases in between. The CDR3 has 14 residues. The CDR3 sequence: CASSDPGGDDTIYF. CDR3 sequence (DNA): TGTGCCAGCAGTGACCCTGGAGGGGACGACACCATATATTTT.

This clone has only a few counts. The chain combines TRBV12-3 or TRBV12-4 with TRBJ2-5; D is perhaps TRBD1 (7 bases). V was trimmed by 4 bases and J by 9 bases, leaving 18 bases between them. The CDR3 length is 14 residues. The CDR3 is CASSSTQGGMAQYF. The CDR3 DNA is TGTGCCAGCAGTTCCACCCAGGGGGGCATGGCCCAGTACTTC.

This clone was counted a few times. This chain links TRBV6-2 or TRBV6-3 with TRBJ2-1, with D unclear. The V gene's germline CDR1 is MNHEY and CDR2 SVGEGT. Deletions cut 5 bases from V and 5 bases from J, with 7 bases between. The CDR3 contains 12 residues. The chain's CDR3 is CASSPDNNEQFF. For the CDR3, the DNA is TGTGCCAGCAGTCCGGATAACAATGAGCAGTTCTTC.

The V call is TRBV7-6, the J call TRBJ1-2; D gene ambiguous. Trimming pared 5 bases from V and 4 bases from J, leaving 11 bases between. The CDR3 has 13 residues. Germline assignment: CDR1 SGHVS and CDR2 FNYEAQ. DNA of the CDR3: TGTGCCAGCAGCCCTGGACGGATCTATGGCTACACCTTC. Its protein product is CASSPGRIYGYTF.

This clone has at least ten counts. The CDR3 spells CASSLGMKQGAHTDTQYF. The CDR3 coding sequence is TGTGCCAGCAGCTTGGGTATGAAACAGGGGGCCCACACAGATACGCAGTATTTT. The chain couples TRBV5-6 to TRBJ2-3; TRBD1 matches at 9 bases. With V trimmed by 0 bases and J by 2 bases, 10 bases remained unmatched. There are 18 residues in the CDR3. Germline V gene sequence: CDR1 SGHDT, CDR2 YYEEEE.

This clone was recorded a few times. The chain combines TRBV9 with TRBJ2-7; D may be TRBD1 (6 bases). This CDR3 has 14 amino acids. Trimming removed 0 bases at V and 6 bases at J, with 13 bases between. From germline, CDR1 is SGDLS and CDR2 YYNGEE. Here the CDR3 reads CASSVGTDWGEQYF. The DNA for the CDR3 is TGTGCCAGCAGCGTAGGGACAGATTGGGGCGAGCAGTACTTC.

The V and J genes are TRBV12-3 or TRBV12-4 and TRBJ1-1, with D uncertain. This CDR3 is 11 amino acids long. V dropped 7 bases and J dropped 1 base, with 4 bases sitting between them. The CDR3 sequence: CASNENTEAFF. CDR3 DNA sequence: TGTGCCAGCAACGAGAACACTGAAGCTTTCTTT.

In this sample, this clone turned up once. CDR3 DNA sequence: TGTGCCAGCAGAGGGACTAGCGGGCGGGGTGGGCAGTTCTTC. It is translated as CASRGTSGRGGQFF. The chain links TRBV11-2 to TRBJ2-1; the match to TRBD2 covers 12 bases. Germline V gene sequence: CDR1 SGHAT, CDR2 FQNNGV. This CDR3 comprises 14 residues. With 6 bases clipped from V and 12 bases from J, the junction kept 9 bases outside the gene matches.

This clone was counted between two and nine times. As DNA, the CDR3 is TGTGCCAGTAGGGCTATAGCGGGGGCCCAAGAGACCCAGTACTTC. It translates to CASRAIAGAQETQYF. This rearrangement joins TRBV19 to TRBJ2-5, with TRBD2 matching 9 bases. There are 15 residues in the CDR3. Germline CDR1 is LNHDA and CDR2 is SQIVND (reference sequence). The V and J ends lost 6 bases and 1 base, in that order; junction bases with no gene match: 6. The full variable domain, its missing parts supplied by reference TRBV19 and TRBJ2-5, is DGGITQSPKYLFRKEGQNVTLSCEQNLNHDAMYWYRQDPGQGLRLIYYSQIVNDFQKGDIAEGYSVSREKKESFPLTVTSAQKNPTAFYLCASRAIAGAQETQYFGPGTRLLVL.